These 10 T cell receptor beta chains were sequenced from one sample in a study of blood T cell repertoires in COVID-19. The table came from immunoSEQ multiplex PCR; TCRdb's copy has only in-frame clones and leaves some out. This sample has 98,000 or so clones; about 89% occur once, and the top ten carry 4% to 6%. Sequencing was carried out using peripheral blood. Source of these receptors: a human donor in a cohort sampled during active COVID-19.

The genes are TRBV7-8 and TRBJ2-5; 8 positions agree with TRBD1. CDR1 is SGHVS and CDR2 is FQNEAQ in the germline V gene. The CDR3 runs to 14 residues. V was pared by 5 bases and J by 2 bases, with 4 bases of the junction left unmatched. In DNA, the CDR3 is TGTGCCAGCAGCAAAGGACAGGGTCAAGAGACCCAGTACTTC. Protein: CASSKGQGQETQYF.

This rearrangement joins TRBV6-1 to TRBJ2-1, with 12 positions matching TRBD2. Losses at the gene ends were 0 bases for V and 9 bases for J; bases not matched to a gene: 9. This CDR3 contains 17 residues. Germline V gene lookup returns CDR1 MNHNS and CDR2 SASEGT. DNA for the CDR3: TGTGCCAGCAGTGAAGCGGCCGGACTAGCGGGAATCGGTGAGCAGTTCTTC. This translates into CASSEAAGLAGIGEQFF.

With respect to this clone: The same CDR3 arises from other DNA sequences in this sample as well. The chain couples TRBV2 to TRBJ1-5, with 7 bases identical to TRBD1. CDR1 SNHLY and CDR2 FYNNEI come from the germline V gene. The length of the CDR3 is 15 residues. V lost 1 base, J lost 2 bases, and 2 bases stayed unmatched. CDR3 loop: CASSEEGQGNQPQHF. Here the CDR3 DNA reads TGTGCCAGCAGTGAAGAAGGACAGGGCAATCAGCCCCAGCATTTT.

This clone was picked up a small number of times. This rearrangement joins TRBV24-1 to TRBJ2-3; weak D call: TRBD1 (6 bases). CDR3 length equals 15 residues. From germline, CDR1 is KGHDR and CDR2 SFDVKD. V gave up 5 bases and J gave up 5 bases, with 16 bases separating them. This CDR3 reads CATSGGLPWKDTQYF. The CDR3 DNA reads as TGTGCCACCAGTGGGGGGCTCCCTTGGAAAGATACGCAGTATTTT.

The J gene is TRBJ1-1, the V gene TRBV30; TRBD1 matches at 10 bases. Germline CDR1 and CDR2: GTSNPN and SVGIG (reference sequence). The V segment lost 5 bases and the J segment 5 bases; nucleotides outside the gene matches: 8. The CDR3 totals 14 residues. This chain's CDR3 is CAWGPADRGTEAFF. In DNA form, the CDR3 reads TGTGCCTGGGGACCCGCGGACAGGGGGACTGAAGCTTTCTTT.

The chain combines TRBV11-2 with TRBJ2-5, with TRBD2 matching 15 bases. With V trimmed by 1 base and J by 7 bases, 1 base remained unmatched. CDR3 length: 15 residues. Germline lookup yields CDR1 SGHAT and CDR2 FQNNGV. The chain's CDR3 is CASSLGTSGGGTQYF. CDR3 in DNA: TGTGCCAGCAGCTTAGGGACTAGCGGGGGGGGGACCCAGTACTTC.

This chain joins TRBV28 and TRBJ2-7; D possibly corresponds to TRBD1 (6 bases). The CDR3 is 16 residues long. The V gene's germline CDR1 is MDHEN and CDR2 SYDVKM. Deletions cut 5 bases from V and 2 bases from J, with 19 bases between. The CDR3 loop is CASSASAGVSTYEQYF. Written as DNA, the CDR3 is TGTGCCAGCAGTGCATCGGCAGGGGTCTCTACCTACGAGCAGTACTTC.

This clone showed up just once. The chain carries TRBV9 and TRBJ2-1, with D perhaps matching TRBD2 (6 bases). V was cut by 2 bases and J by 0 bases, with 9 bases left in between. The germline V gene encodes CDR1 SGDLS and CDR2 YYNGEE. CDR3 length: 15 amino acids. CDR3 sequence (DNA): TGTGCCAGCAGCGTGCGGGAAAGCTCCTACAATGAGCAGTTCTTC. The encoded protein is CASSVRESSYNEQFF.

J is TRBJ2-7 and V is TRBV29-1; possible D gene TRBD1, 7 bases. Germline V gene lookup returns CDR1 SQVTM and CDR2 ANQGSEA. V was pared by 5 bases and J by 7 bases, with 18 bases between. The CDR3 runs to 13 residues. DNA for the CDR3: TGCAGCGTTAGACAGGGCGGGGTCGGAGAGCAGTACTTC. Residues: CSVRQGGVGEQYF.

V usage is TRBV11-2 and J usage is TRBJ2-3; tentatively, D is TRBD2 (6 bases). Germline lookup yields CDR1 SGHAT and CDR2 FQNNGV. The V and J ends lost 4 bases and 13 bases respectively, with 18 bases between them. The CDR3 runs 13 residues. The CDR3 coding sequence is TGTGCCAGCAGCTATGGGGCGGGCGCGGGGAAGTATTTT. Translating gives CASSYGAGAGKYF.